The 25 T cell receptor beta chains below all came from one sample that was sequenced in a study of blood T cell repertoires in COVID-19. Profiling relied on immunoSEQ multiplex PCR, and the TCRdb table lists in-frame clones only, not all of them. The top ten hold approximately 8.6% of the sample, which has under 250,000 clones, around 85% seen once. The material sequenced was PBMCs or T cells enriched from blood (not recorded which). The receptors originated from a woman between 50 and 59 years old with acute COVID-19.

This chain uses TRBV5-1 with TRBJ1-1, with 7 bases identical to TRBD1. This CDR3 spans 16 amino acids. The V segment lost 4 bases and the J segment 1 base; nucleotides outside the gene matches: 10. Germline V gives CDR1 SGHRS, CDR2 YFSETQ. Here the CDR3 DNA reads TGCGCCAGCAGCCCCCAGGGGGGCAGATCGAACACTGAAGCTTTCTTT. Amino acid sequence: CASSPQGGRSNTEAFF. Together with reference TRBV5-1 and TRBJ1-1, the CDR3 gives the full variable domain: KAGVTQTPRYLIKTRGQQVTLSCSPISGHRSVSWYQQTPGQGLQFLFEYFSETQRNKGNFPGRFSGRQFSNSRSEMNVSTLELGDSALYLCASSPQGGRSNTEAFFGQGTRLTVV.

This clone came up once. The chain combines TRBV27 with TRBJ2-1, with a weak D call TRBD2 (5 bases). The CDR3 length is 17 residues. Germline V CDR1 and CDR2: MNHEY, SMNVEV (reference sequence). Trimming took off 7 bases at V and 0 bases at J, with 19 bases between the two ends. The CDR3: CASKRGLAGDSYNEQFF. In nucleotides, the CDR3 is TGTGCCAGCAAGAGAGGGTTGGCAGGAGACTCCTACAATGAGCAGTTCTTC.

The chain combines TRBV6-5 with TRBJ2-2; tentative D call: TRBD1 (5 bases). Trimming removed 2 bases from V and 4 bases from J, with 8 bases in between. The CDR3 length is 14 residues. Germline V lookup: CDR1 MNHEY, CDR2 SVGAGI. CDR3 DNA sequence: TGTGCCAGCAGTTACCTAACAGGCACCGGGGAGCTGTTTTTT. This gives the protein CASSYLTGTGELFF.

CDR3 in amino acids: CASRLVSWRQGHF. CDR3 nucleotide sequence: TGTGCAAGTCGCTTAGTTTCTTGGCGTCAGGGGCACTTC. The rearrangement joins TRBV12-2 to TRBJ2-5; TRBD1 was called by the table and not checked on the DNA. TRBV12-2 is tagged as a pseudogene. This CDR3 spans 13 amino acids.

The gene calls are TRBV25-1 and TRBJ2-5, with D tentatively TRBD1 (6 bases). The CDR3 loop spans 16 amino acids. Trimming took 1 base from V and 3 from J, leaving 15 bases between them. CDR1 and CDR2 from the germline V gene are MGHDK and SYGVNS. DNA for the CDR3: TGTGCCAGCAGTGAATTCAGCTCCGGGACAAAAGAGACCCAGTACTTC. It codes for CASSEFSSGTKETQYF.

In DNA, the CDR3 is TGTGCCTGGACCCAAGGGCGGGGGCCGAACACCGGGGAGCTGTTTTTT. This sequence encodes CAWTQGRGPNTGELFF. V usage is TRBV30 and J usage is TRBJ2-2, with D tentatively TRBD2 (7 bases). This CDR3 region has 16 residues. Germline values: CDR1 GTSNPN, CDR2 SVGIG (reference sequence). V was clipped by 4 bases and J by 0 bases, with 15 bases between them.

This clone has only a few counts. V and J are TRBV7-6 and TRBJ1-1, with no clear D. The CDR3 extends over 13 amino acids. Trimming removed 4 bases at V and 4 bases at J, with 10 bases between. Per the germline V gene, CDR1 is SGHVS and CDR2 is FNYEAQ. The CDR3 coding sequence is TGTGCCAGCAGCTCGGAGGTGGTCACTGAAGCTTTCTTT. It translates to CASSSEVVTEAFF.

The sample holds one count of this clone. The chain is built from TRBV12-5 and TRBJ1-4; D is unresolved. The V and J ends lost 5 bases and 0 bases respectively, with 7 bases between them. CDR3 length: 14 amino acids. Germline assignment: CDR1 LGHNT and CDR2 FRNRAP. The CDR3 protein is CASGRGATNEKLFF. The CDR3 DNA is TGTGCTAGTGGTCGGGGAGCAACTAATGAAAAACTGTTTTTT.

This rearrangement joins TRBV5-1 to TRBJ2-2, with D possibly TRBD1 on 6 matching bases. V was clipped by 0 bases and J by 4 bases, with 10 bases between them. The germline V gene has CDR1 SGHRS and CDR2 YFSETQ. CDR3 length equals 15 residues. CDR3 nucleotides: TGCGCCAGCAGCTTGGAGACAGGTGTCACCGGGGAGCTGTTTTTT. It specifies CASSLETGVTGELFF.

The chain couples TRBV20-1 to TRBJ1-4; weak D call: TRBD1 (5 bases). CDR1 DFQATT and CDR2 SNEGSKA come from the germline V gene (reference sequence). The V end was cut by 3 bases, the J end by 5 bases, with 13 bases between. The length of the CDR3 is 14 residues. CDR3 sequence: CSASRRDSNEKLFF. The CDR3 region has the DNA TGCAGTGCTAGTCGGCGGGACTCAAATGAAAAACTGTTTTTT.

This rearrangement joins TRBV2 to TRBJ1-4; the match to TRBD1 covers 8 bases. Germline V gene data show CDR1 as SNHLY and CDR2 as FYNNEI. This CDR3 contains 15 residues. V gave up 7 bases and J gave up 7 bases; unmatched junction bases: 11. CDR3: CASIRGQVVGEKLFF. The DNA of the CDR3 is TGTGCCAGCATCCGGGGACAGGTTGTAGGTGAAAAACTGTTTTTT.

This clone was observed a handful of times. Here the CDR3 DNA reads TGCGCCAGCAGCTGGCCGGGGACTAGCGGGGGCCATAGCACAGATACGCAGTATTTT. Amino acid sequence: CASSWPGTSGGHSTDTQYF. The rearrangement uses TRBV5-1 and TRBJ2-3, with TRBD2 matching over 14 bases. The CDR3 sequence is 19 residues long. J gave up 0 bases and V 3 bases, and 9 bases lay outside the gene matches. From germline, CDR1 is SGHRS and CDR2 YFSETQ.

V is TRBV6-5 and J is TRBJ2-7, with TRBD2 identical over 7 bases. Germline trimming cut 0 bases from V and 2 bases from J; bases unmatched to any gene: 7. Per germline, CDR1 MNHEY and CDR2 SVGAGI. The CDR3 is 16 amino acids. CDR3 sequence reads: CASSYSGEGPTYEQYF. As DNA, the CDR3 is TGTGCCAGCAGTTACTCCGGGGAGGGACCCACCTACGAGCAGTACTTC.

A remark on this clone: The sample carries other DNA sequences with the same CDR3. V usage is TRBV18 and J usage is TRBJ1-6; D gene unclear. The germline V gene encodes CDR1 KGHSH and CDR2 LQKENI. This CDR3 is 12 amino acids long. With 3 bases removed from V and 6 bases from J, the gap between germline ends came to 3 bases. The chain's CDR3 is CASSPGNSPLHF. CDR3 in DNA: TGTGCCAGCTCACCCGGTAATTCACCCCTCCACTTT.

This clone was recorded a few times. Other nucleotide sequences from this sample produce the same CDR3. The V gene is TRBV19, the J gene TRBJ1-1; perhaps TRBD1 as D (5 bases). The CDR3 runs to 13 residues. With 6 bases removed from V and 1 base from J, the gap between germline ends came to 9 bases. CDR1 and CDR2 from the germline V gene are LNHDA and SQIVND (reference sequence). CDR3 protein: CASSRQKNTEAFF. The CDR3 DNA is TGTGCCAGTAGCCGACAGAAGAACACTGAAGCTTTCTTT.

The CDR3 is CASTRQGRGYTF. The CDR3 bases are TGTGCCAGCACCAGACAGGGACGTGGCTACACCTTC. This chain links TRBV7-9 with TRBJ1-2; 7 bases are shared with TRBD1. CDR1 is SEHNR and CDR2 is FQNEAQ in the germline V gene (reference sequence). The CDR3 contains 12 residues. Trimming removed 7 bases from V and 7 bases from J; junction bases left unmatched: 6.

The chain couples TRBV10-3 to TRBJ1-1; 7 positions match TRBD1. This CDR3 comprises 13 residues. V lost 0 bases, J lost 6 bases, and 1 base stayed unmatched. CDR1 and CDR2 from the germline V gene are ENHRY and SYGVKD. The CDR3 region is CAISESTGSEAFF. In nucleotides, the CDR3 is TGTGCCATCAGTGAGTCGACAGGGTCTGAAGCTTTCTTT.

In its sample, this clone was seen once. The CDR3 nucleotides are TGTGCCAGCAGCCAGAAGGGACAGGGGGCGGACACTGAAGCTTTCTTT. Protein sequence: CASSQKGQGADTEAFF. The rearrangement links TRBV3-1 (or the pseudogene TRBV3-2) to TRBJ1-1; 12 bases match TRBD1. The germline CDR1 and CDR2 sequences are LGHDT and YNNKEL (reference sequence). V lost 3 bases to trimming and J lost 3 bases; unmatched junction nucleotides: 5. The CDR3 runs 16 residues.

Only one count was recorded for this clone. The genes are TRBV7-2 and TRBJ2-1; the match to TRBD2 covers 13 bases. Germline lookup yields CDR1 SGHTA and CDR2 FQGNSA. CDR3 length equals 19 residues. V lost 5 bases, J lost 0 bases, and 10 bases stayed unmatched. CDR3 region: CASSHKTSGGFSSYNEQFF. The CDR3 DNA sequence: TGTGCCAGCAGCCATAAGACTAGCGGGGGGTTTAGCTCCTACAATGAGCAGTTCTTC.

The V and J genes are TRBV3-1 (or the pseudogene TRBV3-2) and TRBJ1-1; D possibly corresponds to TRBD1 (5 bases). V dropped 3 bases and J dropped 5 bases, with 13 bases sitting between them. The germline CDR1 and CDR2 sequences are LGHDT and YNNKEL (reference sequence). There are 14 residues in the CDR3. CDR3 nucleotides: TGTGCCAGCAGCCACCTCCGGGGGGAAACTGAAGCTTTCTTT. It yields the protein CASSHLRGETEAFF.

The V gene is TRBV19, the J gene TRBJ1-2; D may be TRBD1 (5 bases). Germline CDR1 and CDR2: LNHDA and SQIVND (reference sequence). CDR3 length equals 16 residues. V lost 6 bases, J lost 3 bases, and 20 bases lay in between. The CDR3 coding sequence is TGTGCCAGTAGAGCCGAAGGCGCAGGGCTGGACTATGGCTACACCTTC. It specifies CASRAEGAGLDYGYTF.

J is TRBJ1-4 and V is TRBV7-9, with TRBD1 matching over 11 bases. J lost 5 bases, V lost 3 bases, and 8 bases had no gene match. CDR1 is SEHNR, CDR2 FQNEAQ, per germline (reference sequence). The CDR3 runs to 17 residues. CDR3: CASSLGSGTGGNEKLFF. The CDR3, as DNA: TGTGCCAGCAGCTTGGGAAGCGGGACAGGGGGGAATGAAAAACTGTTTTTT.

V and J are TRBV19 and TRBJ2-7; 9 nucleotides align to TRBD1. This CDR3 is built from 14 residues. Losses at the gene ends were 5 bases for V and 4 bases for J; bases not matched to a gene: 6. Germline V lookup: CDR1 LNHDA, CDR2 SQIVND (reference sequence). The CDR3 protein is CASSRTGEGYEQYF. CDR3 coding DNA: TGTGCCAGTAGTCGGACAGGGGAAGGGTACGAGCAGTACTTC.

The rearrangement uses TRBV18 and TRBJ1-1; D is perhaps TRBD1 (6 bases). Germline V gene data show CDR1 as KGHSH and CDR2 as LQKENI. Trimming shortened V by 1 base and J by 11 bases, and 14 bases separated the two germline ends. The CDR3 contains 13 residues. Here the CDR3 DNA reads TGTGCCAGCTCACCACAGGACAGCGGTTCGGCTTTCTTT. It yields the protein CASSPQDSGSAFF.

The chain combines TRBV19 with TRBJ2-1; 10 nucleotides line up with TRBD2. CDR1 is LNHDA, CDR2 SQIVND, per germline (reference sequence). V lost 4 bases to trimming and J lost 0 bases; unmatched junction nucleotides: 12. This CDR3 region has 19 residues. CDR3 sequence (DNA): TGTGCCAGTAGTAGTCCTTTTAGCGGGGGGCGGAGCTCCTACAATGAGCAGTTCTTC. This encodes CASSSPFSGGRSSYNEQFF. The complete variable domain, with remaining parts taken from reference TRBV19 and TRBJ2-1, reads DGGITQSPKYLFRKEGQNVTLSCEQNLNHDAMYWYRQDPGQGLRLIYYSQIVNDFQKGDIAEGYSVSREKKESFPLTVTSAQKNPTAFYLCASSSPFSGGRSSYNEQFFGPGTRLTVL.